This entry is about one T cell receptor beta chain. Its antigen is unknown. The record has no base qualities; no much larger clone is one base away. The CDR3 sequence holds 15 residues, the cysteine and phenylalanine included. Just CDR3 DNA is preserved here, 45 bases in frame from base 1. Trimming removed 2 bases from V and 7 bases from J; the gene matches leave 6 bases unexplained. Based on the germline V gene, the CDR1 and CDR2 sequences are SGHRS and YFSETQ. These data are taken from a study of blood T cell repertoires in COVID-19 (TCRdb year 2020). With respect to the entire study: The collaborator samples originated in the United States, Italy and Spain and spanned the acute and convalescent phases of COVID-19. The repertoires were made available in a free public database intended to serve as a resource for research on the immune response to SARS-CoV-2. The samples were drawn from two sources: the first 160 participants of the ongoing ImmuneRACE study, and over 950 subjects contributed by 6 global collaborators. The sample metadata nearly always contained a de-identified subject ID, COVID-19 status, age in years and sex. The prospective study material was composed of cDNA or gDNA derived from T cells, B-cell-depleted T cells, or PBMCs. Where available, HLA class I and class II types were obtained from metadata supplied by the sample provider rather than from assay-based typing. Subjects who had been exposed to COVID-19, were actively infected with it, or had recovered from it provided the deeply sampled blood TCRbeta repertoires that made up the dataset. General conclusions and limits of the study: The quantity of clinical and demographic metadata differed by source and by participant and was supplied without curation.

In the prospective study, participants were 18 to 89 years old, resided in approximately 25 geographic areas of the United States, and were enrolled through a virtual design. In the prospective study, cohorts were assigned on the basis of participant-reported clinical history obtained from a screening survey and a study questionnaire. For ImmuneRACE Cohort 3, a participant was defined as recovered based on two consecutive negative NP/OP PCR tests, clearance by a healthcare professional, or resolution of symptoms. In the prospective study, mobile phlebotomists collected whole blood, serum and a nasopharyngeal or oropharyngeal swab from each participant. Participants in the prospective study had the option to provide additional blood draws and questionnaires over a 2-month period. Before DNA extraction, prospective study blood samples were shipped either frozen or at room temperature. TCRbeta CDR3 regions were amplified from genomic DNA using the immunoSEQ Assay, a bias-controlled multiplex PCR. The published analysis was carried out like this. Within the assay, amplification of reference gene primers was used to estimate how many nucleated cells each sample contained. To quantify the absolute abundance of each unique TCRbeta CDR3 rearrangement, sequence reads were collapsed and filtered. For each sample, productive Simpson clonality was calculated as the square root of Simpson's diversity index over productive rearrangements. TCRdb took this table from immuneACCESS and kept in-frame rearrangements with V and J called. Such tables lack part of the clones; where checked against another copy, unresolved V genes explain under half of the gap, and the rest is unexplained. Clone size and V and J calls were adopted from that table, with D and trimming inferred from the DNA. A total of about 170,000 clones appear in this sample, approximately 84% of them only once. Over 9.5% of the sample is in the top ten clones.

The sample taken for sequencing was PBMCs or T cells enriched from blood (not recorded which). The rearrangement joined TRBV5-1 to TRBJ1-6; TRBD1 matches 7 bases in the middle. This TCR derives from a man aged 45-65 years who had recovered from COVID-19. At the DNA level, the sequence is TGCGCCAGCAGCTTATCAGGACAGGAGAATTCACCCCTCCACTTT. Translated, it gives CASSLSGQENSPLHF.